This TCR beta chain was documented in a study of blood T cell repertoires in COVID-19 (TCRdb year 2020). Background on the whole study: The collaborator samples originated in the United States, Italy and Spain and spanned the acute and convalescent phases of COVID-19. The material from the prospective study consisted of cDNA or gDNA derived from T cells, B-cell-depleted T cells, or PBMCs. Deeply sampled blood TCRbeta repertoires from subjects exposed to, actively infected with, or recovered from COVID-19 were included in the dataset. The samples were drawn from two sources: the first 160 participants of the ongoing ImmuneRACE study, and fewer than 1,500 subjects contributed by 6 global collaborators. The repertoires were made available in a free public database intended to serve as a resource for research on the immune response to SARS-CoV-2. A de-identified subject ID, COVID-19 status, age in years and sex were almost always included in the sample metadata. HLA class I and class II types, where available, came from metadata supplied by the sample provider rather than from assay-based typing. Study-wide conclusions, independent of this receptor: The amount of clinical and demographic metadata varied by source and participant and was provided uncurated.

One collaborating source in Seattle enrolled patients while the patients were actively infected and followed the patients over time throughout the course of disease. Each collaborating institution followed its own protocols to collect whole blood in K2EDTA tubes. For TCRbeta analysis, collaborator samples were shipped as frozen whole blood, as isolated PBMCs, or as DNA extracted from either sample type. The immunoSEQ Assay, a bias-controlled multiplex PCR, was used to amplify TCRbeta CDR3 regions from genomic DNA. The published analysis was carried out like this. Nucleated cell counts per sample were estimated from amplification of reference gene primers within the assay. To quantify the absolute abundance of each unique TCRbeta CDR3 rearrangement, sequence reads were collapsed and filtered. Productive Simpson clonality was computed per sample as the square root of Simpson's diversity index over productive rearrangements. This immuneACCESS table, as held by TCRdb, lists in-frame sequences with V and J called but not all clones. Of the missing ones, under half trace to an unresolved V gene in checked studies; the others have no known cause. That table gives V, J and clone size, and the DNA gave D and trimming. The sample includes around 400,000 clones, with around 87% observed a single time. The biggest ten clones account for 2.3% of the sample.

For this clone: There is no known antigen for this receptor. Base quality data are lacking; no much larger clone is found one base away.

The CDR3 contains 13 residues, cysteine and phenylalanine counted. The entry retains the CDR3 DNA only, 39 bases that are in frame from base 1. Trimming costs V 7 bases and J 3 bases, and their ends lie 10 bases apart. CDR1 and CDR2, per the germline V gene, are MNHEY and SVGAGI. Sequencing was performed on peripheral blood. The sequence derives from a woman between 55 and 75 years old with COVID-19, enrolled during active disease. The rearrangement joined TRBV6-5 to TRBJ2-1; no D segment can be confidently identified. The CDR3 region has the sequence CASTEQIYNEQFF. The DNA reads TGTGCCAGCACAGAACAGATCTACAATGAGCAGTTCTTC.